This T cell receptor beta chain was captured by sequencing in a study of kidney transplant recipient with SARS-CoV-2 infection. This clonotype was seen many times. TCRdb re-analysed the reads in MiXCR, keeping a single row per CDR3 protein. The top ten hold 6% to 8.5% of the sample, which has under 250,000 distinct CDR3 sequences, around 28% seen once. This sequence was found in a male patient younger than 45 who had COVID-19 and was a kidney transplant recipient. Some T cells may be transferred from the graft donor. The material was a blood sample, obtained at baseline and on roughly day 110 from a kidney transplant recipient.

The CDR3 coding sequence is TGTGCCAGCAGACTGTGTCATCCACGAAAGACCTATGGCTACACCTTC. Translation gives CASRLCHPRKTYGYTF. V gene TRBV5-8 combines with J gene TRBJ1-2; D gene unclear. CDR1 is SGHTS, CDR2 YDEGEE, per germline. V gave up 5 bases and J gave up 4 bases, with 21 bases separating them. The CDR3 sequence is 16 residues long.